The 19 T cell receptor beta chains given below trace back to one sample, sequenced in a study of T cells in Graves' hyperthyroidism and ophthalmopathy. Amplified TCR beta CDR3 regions derived from RNA transcripts. When the TCR CDR3 underwent first-round RT-PCR, the HTBI primer set was used. TCRdb recomputed calls from the multiplex PCR reads with MiXCR, one row per CDR3 protein. The sample lists over 350,000 distinct CDR3 sequences, about 15% seen once, with around 13% in the top ten. Sequencing was carried out using blood. Source of these receptors: a man younger than 35 with Graves' ophthalmopathy.

The chain recombines TRBV15 with TRBJ2-7, with 10 bases that match TRBD2. Trimming cost V 0 bases and J 0 bases; bases outside gene matches: 11. CDR3 length: 19 amino acids. CDR1 and CDR2 (germline): LNHNV, YYDKDF (reference sequence). CDR3 protein: CATSRDRFSGRPSSYEQYF. The CDR3 DNA follows: TGTGCCACCAGCAGAGATCGGTTTAGCGGGAGGCCGAGCTCCTACGAGCAGTACTTC.

This clonotype occurred a few times. This chain joins TRBV10-3 and TRBJ1-6; 9 bases line up with TRBD1. The CDR3 consists of 14 residues. Unmatched junction bases numbered 2, after V lost 3 bases and J lost 8 bases. Germline V gene lookup returns CDR1 ENHRY and CDR2 SYGVKD. The DNA for the CDR3 is TGTGCCATCAGTGACCGGACAGGGGATTCACCCCTCCACTTT. Amino acid sequence: CAISDRTGDSPLHF.

Comments on this clonotype: This may be a read error, as it is one base from a much larger clone. CDR3 coding DNA: TGTACCATCAGTGAGTCTGTAGGGGTTACTTTCTTT. Its translation is CTISESVGVTFF. J is TRBJ1-1 and V is TRBV10-3; tentative D call: TRBD1 (5 bases). This CDR3 region has 12 residues. CDR1 and CDR2 (germline): ENHRY, SYGVKD.

This chain joins TRBV4-1 and TRBJ2-5; TRBD2 is a possible D gene (5 bases). Looked up from germline, CDR1 is MGHRA and CDR2 is YSYEKL. V was trimmed by 1 base and J by 5 bases, leaving 14 bases between them. CDR3 length: 15 amino acids. CDR3 loop: CASSQGWGSDETQYF. The CDR3 nucleotides are TGCGCCAGCAGCCAAGGTTGGGGTAGCGACGAGACCCAGTACTTC.

This clonotype has ten or more counts. The rearrangement joins TRBV3-1 to TRBJ1-5; weak D call: TRBD1 (5 bases). This CDR3 has 14 amino acids. V lost 2 bases and J lost 7, with 12 bases in between. Germline CDR1 is LGHDT and CDR2 is YNNKEL (reference sequence). CDR3 DNA sequence: TGTGCCAGCAGCCAAATCGGGGGTGGACAGCCCCAGCATTTT. Protein: CASSQIGGGQPQHF.

This clonotype appeared a few times. The J gene is TRBJ1-2, the V gene TRBV19; 9 nucleotides agree with TRBD1. Losses at the gene ends were 4 bases for V and 8 bases for J; bases not matched to a gene: 5. From germline, CDR1 is LNHDA and CDR2 SQIVND (reference sequence). The CDR3 extends over 13 amino acids. The chain's CDR3 is CASSRQGESGYTF. The CDR3 DNA is TGTGCCAGTAGTAGACAGGGGGAGAGCGGCTACACCTTC.

Concerning this clonotype: This may come from a read error, since a much larger clone is one base off. The gene calls are TRBV24-1 and TRBJ2-1; D may be TRBD1 (6 bases). The CDR3 contains 14 residues. Germline V gene sequence: CDR1 KGHDR, CDR2 SFDVKD. DNA for the CDR3: TGTGCCACCTTCCGGAGCAGGGGAAACAATGAGCGGTTCTTC. This translates into CATFRSRGNNERFF.

This clonotype has a count of ten or more. The CDR3, as DNA: TGTGCCAGCAGCCCGGGACTATACCTCTACGAGCAGTACTTC. This encodes CASSPGLYLYEQYF. The chain uses TRBV11-3 and TRBJ2-7; 7 bases map to TRBD2. Germline CDR1 is SGHNT and CDR2 is YENEEA. The CDR3 totals 14 residues. J gave up 3 bases and V 5 bases, and 7 bases lay outside the gene matches.

With regard to this clonotype: A much larger clonotype is one base distant, so this may be a read error. The CDR3 sequence is CASSPGQKNTGAFF. The CDR3 DNA follows: TGTGCCAGCAGCCCGGGACAAAAGAACACTGGAGCTTTCTTT. This chain links TRBV7-9 with TRBJ1-1; a possible D gene is TRBD1 (6 bases). The CDR3 consists of 14 residues. The germline V gene encodes CDR1 SEHNR and CDR2 FQNEAQ (reference sequence).

J is TRBJ1-5 and V is TRBV10-3, with a tentative D call TRBD1 (5 bases). V dropped 4 bases and J dropped 5 bases, with 12 bases sitting between them. CDR3 length: 14 residues. CDR1 and CDR2 from the germline V gene are ENHRY and SYGVKD. This CDR3 is CAISAPGGDQPQHF. CDR3 sequence (DNA): TGTGCCATCAGTGCCCCGGGGGGAGATCAGCCCCAGCATTTT.

This clonotype was observed at least ten times. The rearrangement uses TRBV30 and TRBJ1-4; 7 bases map to TRBD1. The ends lost 3 bases at V and 5 bases at J; junction bases unmatched: 3. The CDR3 extends over 13 amino acids. Germline CDR1 and CDR2: GTSNPN and SVGIG (reference sequence). CDR3 sequence reads: CAWRRQGNEKLFF. CDR3 DNA sequence: TGTGCCTGGAGGAGACAGGGAAATGAAAAACTGTTTTTT.

This sequence joins TRBV27 and TRBJ2-7; TRBD1 is a possible D gene (6 bases). With 2 bases removed from V and 0 bases from J, the gap between germline ends came to 11 bases. The CDR3 spans 15 residues. Germline V CDR1 and CDR2: MNHEY, SMNVEV (reference sequence). The CDR3 is CASSLLGQLSYEQYF. DNA of the CDR3: TGTGCCAGCAGTTTACTTGGACAGCTCTCCTACGAGCAGTACTTC.

This clonotype has at least ten counts. The chain couples TRBV27 to TRBJ2-2; D uncertain. V gave up 5 bases and J gave up 1 base, with 8 bases separating them. The CDR3 has 14 residues. Germline V gene lookup returns CDR1 MNHEY and CDR2 SMNVEV (reference sequence). The CDR3 spells CASSMVGNTGELFF. The DNA of the CDR3 is TGTGCCAGCAGTATGGTGGGGAACACCGGGGAGCTGTTTTTT.

This clonotype was counted many times. This rearrangement joins TRBV7-2 to TRBJ1-1, with no clear D. The CDR3 has 15 amino acids. Trimming took off 4 bases at V and 3 bases at J, with 15 bases between the two ends. Per the germline V gene, CDR1 is SGHTA and CDR2 is FQGNSA. In DNA, the CDR3 is TGTGCCAGCAGCTGGGGTGCGACCCCGCACACTGAAGCTTTCTTT. Its protein product is CASSWGATPHTEAFF. The entire variable domain, with the rest obtained from reference TRBV7-2 and TRBJ1-1, is as follows: GAGVSQSPSNKVTEKGKDVELRCDPISGHTALYWYRQSLGQGLEFLIYFQGNSAPDKSGLPSDRFSAERTGGSVSTLTIQRTQQEDSAVYLCASSWGATPHTEAFFGQGTRLTVV.

This clonotype was detected ten times or more. V and J are TRBV13 and TRBJ2-1; D is undetermined. This CDR3 has 12 residues. With 2 bases removed from V and 6 bases from J, the gap between germline ends came to 5 bases. Looked up from germline, CDR1 is PRHDT and CDR2 is FYEKMQ (reference sequence). The CDR3 is CASSLFPNEQFF. CDR3 bases: TGTGCCAGCAGCTTATTCCCCAATGAGCAGTTCTTC.

A note on this clonotype: This may arise from a read error, as a much more abundant clone is one base away. A read error is likely, as this CDR3 ends without the conserved phenylalanine or tryptophan. The chain couples TRBV13 to TRBJ1-1; possible D gene TRBD1, 6 bases. The CDR3 has 15 residues. Trimming took 5 bases from V and 4 from J, leaving 17 bases between them. In germline, CDR1 is PRHDT, CDR2 FYEKMQ (reference sequence). CDR3 DNA: TGTGCCAGCAGCGGCCTCCCCGGGACATCCACTGAAGCTTTCCTT. This codes for CASSGLPGTSTEAFL.

V and J are TRBV29-1 and TRBJ2-3, with 11 bases that match TRBD2. The CDR3 runs to 15 residues. With V trimmed by 6 bases and J by 3 bases, 8 bases remained unmatched. Germline V gives CDR1 SQVTM, CDR2 ANQGSEA. This CDR3 reads CSVGTSGYGTDTQYF. CDR3 nucleotides: TGCAGCGTCGGGACTAGCGGCTATGGGACAGATACGCAGTATTTT.

The sample holds many counts of this clonotype. The V call is TRBV12-3 or TRBV12-4, the J call TRBJ1-2; tentatively, D is TRBD1 (5 bases). This CDR3 is built from 14 residues. Trimming cost V 7 bases and J 1 base, with 13 bases left between them. Here the CDR3 reads CASTILGLNYGYTF. The CDR3 bases are TGTGCCAGCACCATACTGGGACTTAACTATGGCTACACCTTC.

The gene calls are TRBV19 and TRBJ2-3; 16 bases match TRBD2. Germline V lookup: CDR1 LNHDA, CDR2 SQIVND (reference sequence). V trimming: 3 bases; J trimming: 6 bases; junction bases outside the gene matches: 3. There are 16 residues in the CDR3. CDR3 bases: TGTGCCAGTAGTATGGGACTAGCGGGGGGGCTTGATACGCAGTATTTT. Translated, it gives CASSMGLAGGLDTQYF.